The 26 T cell receptor beta chains in this list originate from one sample, sequenced in a study of T cell changes during pregnancy in multiple sclerosis. Method: immunoSEQ multiplex PCR; TCRdb's copy keeps in-frame clones and lacks some. The sample comprises some 70,000 clones, approximately 86% of which are singletons, and less than 4% rests with the top ten. Specimen: peripheral blood, collected before pregnancy. The receptors derive from a female donor with multiple sclerosis, enrolled in a pregnancy study.

This rearrangement joins TRBV5-1 to TRBJ2-2; D uncertain. Trimming stripped 2 bases from V and 1 base from J, with 3 bases between. CDR3 length equals 13 residues. Germline lookup yields CDR1 SGHRS and CDR2 YFSETQ. The CDR3 sequence: CASSFKNTGELFF. CDR3 bases: TGCGCCAGCAGCTTTAAGAACACCGGGGAGCTGTTTTTT.

This clone appeared a single time. The chain combines TRBV2 with TRBJ2-7; 8 bases are shared with TRBD1. J gave up 4 bases and V 6 bases, and 8 bases lay outside the gene matches. The CDR3 loop spans 14 amino acids. Germline CDR1 is SNHLY and CDR2 is FYNNEI. DNA for the CDR3: TGTGCCAGCAGGGTGGACAGGGCAGGGTACGAGCAGTACTTC. Translated: CASRVDRAGYEQYF.

The chain joins TRBV19 to TRBJ2-5; D gene unclear. Deletions cut 3 bases from V and 4 bases from J, with 15 bases between. CDR1 and CDR2 (germline): LNHDA, SQIVND (reference sequence). This CDR3 comprises 15 residues. DNA of the CDR3: TGTGCCAGTAGTATTTTTTCTAGTGAAGGAGAGACCCAGTACTTC. This encodes CASSIFSSEGETQYF.

The CDR3 nucleotides read TGTGCCAGCAGCCCCCGGCAGGGGAGCACCGGGGAGCTGTTTTTT. It translates to CASSPRQGSTGELFF. The chain carries TRBV7-8 and TRBJ2-2, with D perhaps matching TRBD1 (6 bases). The V end was cut by 5 bases, the J end by 4 bases, with 14 bases between. Per germline, CDR1 SGHVS and CDR2 FQNEAQ. The length of the CDR3 is 15 residues.

V usage is TRBV4-1 and J usage is TRBJ2-3; 7 bases agree with TRBD2. Trimming removed 3 bases from V and 0 bases from J; junction bases left unmatched: 6. Germline lookup yields CDR1 MGHRA and CDR2 YSYEKL. CDR3 length: 16 amino acids. In DNA, the CDR3 is TGCGCCAGCAGCCACCTAGCGGAAACTAGCACAGATACGCAGTATTTT. It specifies CASSHLAETSTDTQYF.

V gene TRBV18 combines with J gene TRBJ2-3; TRBD1 matches at 7 bases. Per germline, CDR1 KGHSH and CDR2 LQKENI. V lost 1 base to trimming and J lost 1 base; unmatched junction nucleotides: 5. The CDR3 is made up of 16 amino acids. The DNA for the CDR3 is TGTGCCAGCTCACCACTCGTTGGACAGGGCACAGATACGCAGTATTTT. As protein: CASSPLVGQGTDTQYF.

Many counts were recorded for this clone. This rearrangement joins TRBV28 to TRBJ1-5; 9 bases fit TRBD1. V shed 8 bases, J shed 4 bases, and the junction held 9 bases outside the gene matches. This CDR3 spans 15 amino acids. The germline V gene encodes CDR1 MDHEN and CDR2 SYDVKM. CDR3 nucleotide sequence: TGTGCCAGCGGGGATGACAGGGGGACTAATCAGCCCCAGCATTTT. Protein: CASGDDRGTNQPQHF.

The chain joins TRBV5-1 to TRBJ1-4; 8 bases map to TRBD1. V shed 5 bases and J 8 bases; nucleotides not matched to a gene: 8. Germline V gene sequence: CDR1 SGHRS, CDR2 YFSETQ. The CDR3 sequence is 14 residues long. In nucleotides, the CDR3 is TGCGCCAGCAGAGCCGGGACAGGAAGAGAAAAACTGTTTTTT. Amino acids: CASRAGTGREKLFF. The entire variable domain, with the rest obtained from reference TRBV5-1 and TRBJ1-4, is as follows: KAGVTQTPRYLIKTRGQQVTLSCSPISGHRSVSWYQQTPGQGLQFLFEYFSETQRNKGNFPGRFSGRQFSNSRSEMNVSTLELGDSALYLCASRAGTGREKLFFGSGTQLSVL.

J is TRBJ2-3 and V is TRBV30, with 7 bases matching TRBD2. Germline loops: CDR1 GTSNPN, CDR2 SVGIG (reference sequence). With 0 bases clipped from V and 3 bases from J, the junction kept 6 bases outside the gene matches. The CDR3 length is 15 residues. In DNA form, the CDR3 reads TGTGCCTGGAGTGTGCTTGGGCGGGGGACAGATACGCAGTATTTT. It codes for CAWSVLGRGTDTQYF.

This rearrangement joins TRBV19 to TRBJ1-1, with TRBD1 as a possible D gene (5 bases). Germline V CDR1 and CDR2: LNHDA, SQIVND (reference sequence). This CDR3 is 14 amino acids long. Deletions cut 8 bases from V and 1 base from J, with 14 bases between. CDR3 region: CASGQEGPNTEAFF. Written as DNA, the CDR3 is TGTGCCAGTGGCCAGGAGGGACCGAACACTGAAGCTTTCTTT.

This chain joins TRBV5-4 and TRBJ2-3, with TRBD2 matching over 12 bases. Germline assignment: CDR1 SGHNT and CDR2 YYREEE (reference sequence). V lost 2 bases, J lost 0 bases, and 1 base stayed unmatched. CDR3 size: 16 residues. The CDR3: CASSFGTSGSTDTQYF. The DNA of the CDR3 is TGTGCCAGCAGCTTCGGGACTAGCGGGAGCACAGATACGCAGTATTTT.

This clone was seen a few times. V is TRBV4-2 and J is TRBJ1-5, with D perhaps TRBD1 (5 bases). The V end lost 1 base, the J end lost 0 bases, and 13 bases lay between the germline ends. CDR3 length: 17 residues. Per germline, CDR1 LGHNA and CDR2 YNFKEQ. Here the CDR3 reads CASSQGEGPDSNQPQHF. CDR3 sequence (DNA): TGTGCCAGCAGCCAAGGGGAGGGGCCAGATAGCAATCAGCCCCAGCATTTT.

This clone was detected once. The chain joins TRBV30 to TRBJ2-3, with 9 bases identical to TRBD1. The CDR3 is 12 residues long. The V gene's germline CDR1 is GTSNPN and CDR2 SVGIG (reference sequence). CDR3 nucleotides: TGTGCTAAGGGACAGGGAGGAGATACGCAGTATTTT. This translates into CAKGQGGDTQYF.

The chain has TRBV7-2 and TRBJ2-7; D is ambiguous. Germline-derived CDR1 and CDR2 are SGHTA and FQGNSA. V dropped 5 bases and J dropped 1 base, with 12 bases sitting between them. The length of the CDR3 is 14 residues. The CDR3, as DNA: TGTGCCAGCAGCCCACTTGAAGCGTCCTACGAGCAGTACTTC. Amino acids: CASSPLEASYEQYF.

About this clone: The junction differs from germline at one of its ends, possibly a read error. The chain uses TRBV6-1 and TRBJ2-2, with 7 bases aligning to TRBD1. This CDR3 contains 14 residues. Germline CDR1 and CDR2: MNHNS and SASEGT. The CDR3 spells CASSEGGNTGELFF. The CDR3 DNA sequence: TGTGCCAGCAGCGAAGGGGGCAACACCGGGGAGCTGTTTTTT.

The chain combines TRBV6-5 with TRBJ2-3; D may be TRBD1 (6 bases). Trimming took 7 bases from V and 4 from J, leaving 15 bases between them. Germline-derived CDR1 and CDR2 are MNHEY and SVGAGI. CDR3 length equals 14 residues. CDR3 sequence (DNA): TGTGCCAGCAAAGGGGGATCTTGGTCAGATACGCAGTATTTT. Its translation is CASKGGSWSDTQYF.

This clone was detected a few times. V gene TRBV25-1 combines with J gene TRBJ2-1; D not certain. V lost 4 bases to trimming and J lost 7 bases, with 8 bases between them. Germline V gives CDR1 MGHDK, CDR2 SYGVNS. The CDR3 has 12 amino acids. CDR3 bases: TGTGCCAGCAGTGGGGCTTATAATGAGCAGTTCTTC. As protein: CASSGAYNEQFF.

V and J are TRBV6-5 and TRBJ1-4; D ambiguous. CDR3 length: 14 amino acids. Trimming removed 2 bases from V and 3 bases from J, with 7 bases in between. Looked up from germline, CDR1 is MNHEY and CDR2 is SVGAGI. This chain's CDR3 is CASSYGGANEKLFF. Here the CDR3 DNA reads TGTGCCAGCAGTTACGGAGGAGCTAATGAAAAACTGTTTTTT.

V and J are TRBV27 and TRBJ2-7, with D perhaps matching TRBD1 (6 bases). The ends were cut back, 2 bases at V and 3 bases at J, with 11 bases in the middle. CDR1 is MNHEY, CDR2 SMNVEV, per germline (reference sequence). This CDR3 region has 14 residues. The CDR3 bases are TGTGCCAGCAGTTTACTGGGACATAACTACGAGCAGTACTTC. It encodes CASSLLGHNYEQYF.

V is TRBV19 and J is TRBJ2-2, with TRBD1 matching 8 bases. The CDR3 loop spans 17 amino acids. After removal of 1 base from V and 4 bases from J, the junction contained 8 bases not matched to a gene. CDR1 is LNHDA and CDR2 is SQIVND in the germline V gene (reference sequence). The CDR3 loop reads CASSIGRTGSFTGELFF. CDR3 sequence (DNA): TGTGCCAGTAGTATAGGACGGACAGGGTCCTTCACCGGGGAGCTGTTTTTT.

This clone has a single count. The rearrangement joins TRBV13 to TRBJ1-1, with a weak D call TRBD1 (6 bases). V lost 5 bases to trimming and J lost 8 bases, with 18 bases between them. The CDR3 sequence is 14 residues long. Germline V gene data show CDR1 as PRHDT and CDR2 as FYEKMQ (reference sequence). The CDR3 DNA sequence: TGTGCCAGCAGCCCCACGGGGGGACAAAAAGAAGCTTTCTTT. Translated, it gives CASSPTGGQKEAFF.

The V gene is TRBV23-1, the J gene TRBJ1-5; 7 nucleotides match TRBD1. TRBV23-1 is reported as an ORF; its role is uncertain. The V gene end was trimmed by 3 bases and the J gene end by 7 bases; junction bases not matched to a gene: 12. The CDR3 covers 16 residues. Here the CDR3 DNA reads TGCGCCAGCAGTCAGAGGAGGGGGCGGGCGGTCCAGCCCCAGCATTTT. Translated, it gives CASSQRRGRAVQPQHF.

This clone was seen only once. V is TRBV12-5 and J is TRBJ1-4; maybe TRBD1 (6 bases). Trimming shortened V by 1 base and J by 3 bases, and 15 bases separated the two germline ends. This CDR3 has 17 residues. Germline CDR1 and CDR2: LGHNT and FRNRAP. Here the CDR3 reads CASGLASAQGSNEKLFF. The DNA for the CDR3 is TGTGCTAGTGGTTTGGCCTCAGCACAGGGTTCTAATGAAAAACTGTTTTTT.

The genes are TRBV4-3 and TRBJ1-3; 9 nucleotides agree with TRBD1. CDR1 is LGHNA and CDR2 is YSLEER in the germline V gene. This CDR3 comprises 17 residues. The V gene end was trimmed by 4 bases and the J gene end by 0 bases; junction bases not matched to a gene: 7. CDR3 residues: CASSRTPGQGSGNTIYF. The DNA of the CDR3 is TGCGCCAGCAGCCGGACACCGGGACAGGGCTCTGGAAACACCATATATTTT.

The V gene is TRBV29-1, the J gene TRBJ2-3; 7 bases fit TRBD2. The germline V gene has CDR1 SQVTM and CDR2 ANQGSEA. There are 12 residues in the CDR3. V shed 3 bases, J shed 6 bases, and the junction held 3 bases outside the gene matches. CDR3 nucleotide sequence: TGCAGCGTTGAGACTAGCTTGGATACGCAGTATTTT. This encodes CSVETSLDTQYF.

The chain joins TRBV6-5 to TRBJ2-2; 8 nucleotides align to TRBD1. V was pared by 6 bases and J by 7 bases, with 10 bases of the junction left unmatched. This CDR3 contains 15 residues. Germline values: CDR1 MNHEY, CDR2 SVGAGI. The CDR3 sequence: CASRSRGQENGELFF. The CDR3 DNA is TGTGCCAGCAGAAGCCGGGGACAGGAAAACGGGGAGCTGTTTTTT.